This passage covers 12 T cell receptor beta chains from one sample sequenced in a study of T cell repertoires in aging, cancer and after chemotherapy. Peripheral blood genomic DNA, not sorted cells or RNA, was the template. Rearranged V-D-J TRB sequences were amplified with a mixed TRB-A/B primer pool. TCRdb passed the multiplex PCR reads through MiXCR, listing each CDR3 protein once. The data show 5,500 to 7,000 distinct CDR3 sequences, about 56% seen once. The sequenced material came from blood. The receptors were gathered from a human donor with a solid tumor.

CDR3 bases: TGTGCCAGTAGTATTGATGGAGATTCCTACGAGCAGTACTTC. This sequence encodes CASSIDGDSYEQYF. The chain combines TRBV19 with TRBJ2-7; D is ambiguous. CDR1 is LNHDA and CDR2 is SQIVND in the germline V gene (reference sequence). V gave up 3 bases and J gave up 1 base, with 10 bases separating them. The CDR3 spans 14 residues.

This chain connects TRBV5-1 to TRBJ2-1; 9 bases map to TRBD2. Germline CDR1 SGHRS, CDR2 YFSETQ. This CDR3 comprises 15 residues. J gave up 3 bases and V 4 bases, and 5 bases lay outside the gene matches. This CDR3 reads CASSQTSGFYNEQFF. The CDR3, as DNA: TGCGCCAGCAGCCAGACTAGCGGCTTCTACAATGAGCAGTTCTTC. The complete variable domain, with remaining parts taken from reference TRBV5-1 and TRBJ2-1, reads KAGVTQTPRYLIKTRGQQVTLSCSPISGHRSVSWYQQTPGQGLQFLFEYFSETQRNKGNFPGRFSGRQFSNSRSEMNVSTLELGDSALYLCASSQTSGFYNEQFFGPGTRLTVL.

This chain joins TRBV5-5 and TRBJ2-7; D is perhaps TRBD1 (6 bases). Trimming left V 1 base short and J 0 bases short, with 14 bases between. The germline gives CDR1 SGHKS, CDR2 YYEKEE (reference sequence). The CDR3 totals 16 residues. The CDR3 DNA reads as TGTGCCAGCAGCTTGTGGTGGGACACGAGCTCCTACGAGCAGTACTTC. Translating it yields CASSLWWDTSSYEQYF.

The V gene is TRBV7-6, the J gene TRBJ2-2; D is possibly TRBD2 (5 bases). The germline gives CDR1 SGHVS, CDR2 FNYEAQ. The length of the CDR3 is 15 residues. Trimming pared 0 bases from V and 7 bases from J, leaving 12 bases between. Written as DNA, the CDR3 is TGTGCCAGCAGCTTAGCAGGGCGGGCAAGCGGGGAGCTGTTTTTT. It encodes CASSLAGRASGELFF.

The chain employs TRBV6-6 and TRBJ1-1; TRBD1 might be the D (5 bases). The V end was cut by 7 bases, the J end by 8 bases, with 11 bases between. Germline V gene lookup returns CDR1 MNHNY and CDR2 SVGAGI (reference sequence). The CDR3 totals 11 residues. In DNA, the CDR3 is TGTGCCAGCAAGGCAGGGTACGAAGCTTTCTTT. Amino acid sequence: CASKAGYEAFF.

V is TRBV20-1 and J is TRBJ2-3, with 12 positions matching TRBD2. Unmatched junction bases numbered 6, after V lost 5 bases and J lost 3 bases. The CDR3 spans 15 residues. Germline V gene data show CDR1 as DFQATT and CDR2 as SNEGSKA (reference sequence). The DNA for the CDR3 is TGCAGTGCTCGAGCGCTAGCGGGAGGGACAGATACGCAGTATTTT. This translates into CSARALAGGTDTQYF.

The chain joins TRBV20-1 to TRBJ2-2; TRBD1 aligns across 10 bases. The germline gives CDR1 DFQATT, CDR2 SNEGSKA (reference sequence). This CDR3 comprises 16 residues. CDR3 DNA: TGCATTGCGAGGGGACAGGGGATTTGGGCCACCGGGGAGCTGTTTTTT. Translated, it gives CIARGQGIWATGELFF.

This chain uses TRBV28 with TRBJ2-2; D unresolved. V was trimmed by 5 bases and J by 3 bases, leaving 7 bases between them. CDR3 length equals 13 residues. The germline V gene encodes CDR1 MDHEN and CDR2 SYDVKM. CDR3 bases: TGTGCCAGCAGTGAGTCCCACACCGGGGAGCTGTTTTTT. Translated: CASSESHTGELFF. Variable domain in full (rest from reference TRBV28 and TRBJ2-2): DVKVTQSSRYLVKRTGEKVFLECVQDMDHENMFWYRQDPGLGLRLIYFSYDVKMKEKGDIPEGYSVSREKKERFSLILESASTNQTSMYLCASSESHTGELFFGEGSRLTVL.

In this sample, this clonotype turned up a few times. The chain is built from TRBV4-1 and TRBJ1-5; 8 bases are a match to TRBD1. V was pared by 0 bases and J by 0 bases, with 7 bases of the junction left unmatched. In germline, CDR1 is MGHRA, CDR2 YSYEKL. The CDR3 spans 18 residues. In nucleotides, the CDR3 is TGCGCCAGCAGCCAAGATCTAGTGGGGACAGGTAGCAATCAGCCCCAGCATTTT. This codes for CASSQDLVGTGSNQPQHF.

This clonotype occurred once. The rearrangement joins TRBV6-1 to TRBJ1-5; D remains unclear. Germline CDR1 reads MNHNS; CDR2 reads SASEGT. This CDR3 is built from 10 residues. Trimming pared 4 bases from V and 6 bases from J, leaving 1 base between. The CDR3 coding sequence is TGTGCCAGCAGTGGTCAGCCCCAGCATTTT. This sequence encodes CASSGQPQHF.

This clonotype was detected only once. The chain couples TRBV30 to TRBJ2-1; 7 bases are a match to TRBD2. The CDR3 extends over 14 amino acids. Germline V gene data show CDR1 as GTSNPN and CDR2 as SVGIG (reference sequence). Unmatched junction bases numbered 10, after V lost 5 bases and J lost 6 bases. For the CDR3, the DNA is TGTGCCTGGTCCCTCCTAGCGGCACGCAATGAGCAGTTCTTC. Translation gives CAWSLLAARNEQFF.

The V gene is TRBV11-2, the J gene TRBJ2-7, with 10 bases aligning to TRBD1. The CDR3 runs 14 residues. Germline V lookup: CDR1 SGHAT, CDR2 FQNNGV. V was clipped by 3 bases and J by 5 bases; unmatched bases: 4. DNA of the CDR3: TGTGCCAGCAGCTTCGGGACAGGGGACCACGAGCAGTACTTC. Its translation is CASSFGTGDHEQYF.